The rows below give T cell receptor beta chains drawn from one sample of a study of T-cell memory formation after mild COVID-19. TCRdb independently ran MiXCR on the 5' RACE reads; one entry per CDR3 protein. The sample includes about 5,000 distinct CDR3 sequences, 44% of them seen just once. Input material: PBMCs or a T cell subset sorted from them (not recorded which). These receptors originate from an adult who had mild COVID-19 (a few samples of this study predate the infection). Cell type and time point are not known. The CDR3 runs from the conserved cysteine through the conserved F or W. D genes are given only for firm matches. The size of a clone is reported for some rows only, either as once, few or many, or as a class for expanded clones.

j_call: TRBJ2-5; d_call: .; v_call: TRBV2; clone_size: .; cdr3_nt: TGTGCCAGCAGTGAAATAGCACGAAAGTACTTC; cdr3_aa: CASSEIARKYF
j_call: TRBJ1-5; d_call: .; v_call: TRBV5-4; clone_size: many; cdr3_nt: TGTGCCAGCAGCTTGGATGGACGGCAACCCCAGCATTTT; cdr3_aa: CASSLDGRQPQHF
j_call: TRBJ2-5; d_call: TRBD2; v_call: TRBV5-1; clone_size: many; cdr3_nt: TGCGCCAGCAGCTTGGGTCTAGCGGGGGCAGAGACCCAGTACTTC; cdr3_aa: CASSLGLAGAETQYF
j_call: TRBJ1-6; d_call: .; v_call: TRBV4-3; clone_size: medium-sized; cdr3_nt: TGCGCCAGCAGCCAAGAAATAGGGGGTGCATATTCACCCCTCCACTTT; cdr3_aa: CASSQEIGGAYSPLHF
j_call: TRBJ2-5; d_call: TRBD2; v_call: TRBV6-5; clone_size: .; cdr3_nt: TGTGCCAGCAGCCGACTAGCGGGGGAAGAGACCCAGTACTTC; cdr3_aa: CASSRLAGEETQYF
j_call: TRBJ1-1; d_call: .; v_call: TRBV6-5; clone_size: medium-sized; cdr3_nt: TGTGCCAGCAGTTACCCGGGGAACACTGAAGCTTTCTTT; cdr3_aa: CASSYPGNTEAFF
j_call: TRBJ2-1; d_call: .; v_call: TRBV20-1; clone_size: medium-sized; cdr3_nt: TGCAGTGCTACAACTCAGCGAACCGAGCAGTTCTTC; cdr3_aa: CSATTQRTEQFF
j_call: TRBJ1-3; d_call: .; v_call: TRBV12-3/TRBV12-4; clone_size: .; cdr3_nt: TGTGCCAGTGGCGTGTGGGGGCTTGGAAACACCATATATTTT; cdr3_aa: CASGVWGLGNTIYF
j_call: TRBJ2-6; d_call: .; v_call: TRBV7-2; clone_size: medium-sized; cdr3_nt: TGTGCCAGCAGCTTACGGCAGATCTCTGGGGCCAACGTCCTGACTTTC; cdr3_aa: CASSLRQISGANVLTF
j_call: TRBJ1-2; d_call: .; v_call: TRBV5-1; clone_size: medium-sized; cdr3_nt: TGCGCCAGCAGCTTGGATGTCTTCTCTAACTATGGCTACACCTTC; cdr3_aa: CASSLDVFSNYGYTF
j_call: TRBJ2-5; d_call: .; v_call: TRBV12-3/TRBV12-4; clone_size: once; cdr3_nt: TGTGCCAGCAGTTTAAGTGGGACGGACCAAGAGACCCAGTACTTC; cdr3_aa: CASSLSGTDQETQYF
j_call: TRBJ2-3; d_call: TRBD2; v_call: TRBV30; clone_size: medium-sized; cdr3_nt: TGTGCCTGGAGTGTACTAGCGGGCCTTATCACAGATACGCAGTATTTT; cdr3_aa: CAWSVLAGLITDTQYF
j_call: TRBJ1-2; d_call: TRBD1; v_call: TRBV6-6; clone_size: .; cdr3_nt: TGTGCCAGCAGAGCGGGGACAGGGTTCCTATGGAGCTACACCTTC; cdr3_aa: CASRAGTGFLWSYTF
j_call: TRBJ1-1; d_call: .; v_call: TRBV6-5; clone_size: medium-sized; cdr3_nt: TGTGCCAGCTACACCGGGACGGTGAACACTGAAGCTTTCTTT; cdr3_aa: CASYTGTVNTEAFF
j_call: TRBJ1-5; d_call: .; v_call: TRBV13; clone_size: medium-sized; cdr3_nt: TGTGCCAGCAGCTTAACGGGGAATCAGCCCCAGCATTTT; cdr3_aa: CASSLTGNQPQHF
j_call: TRBJ2-1; d_call: .; v_call: TRBV9; clone_size: .; cdr3_nt: TGTGCCAGCAGCGTCTTTTCAGGGAACAATGAGCAGTTCTTC; cdr3_aa: CASSVFSGNNEQFF
j_call: TRBJ1-4; d_call: .; v_call: TRBV7-2; clone_size: once; cdr3_nt: TGTGCCAGCAGCTTGGGCGGGGCGTGGGAAAAACTGTTTTTT; cdr3_aa: CASSLGGAWEKLFF
j_call: TRBJ2-7; d_call: TRBD2; v_call: TRBV27; clone_size: medium-sized; cdr3_nt: TGTGCCAGCAGCCCAAGACAGTTGCGGGGGTACGAGCAGTACTTC; cdr3_aa: CASSPRQLRGYEQYF